This T cell receptor (beta chain) was identified during a study of blood T cell repertoires in COVID-19. Assay used: immunoSEQ multiplex PCR; TCRdb lists only in-frame clones, some missing. The sample carries approximately 110,000 clones, more than 70% recorded once. This CDR3 spans 15 amino acids. V lost 4 bases, J lost 2 bases, and 13 bases lay in between. CDR1 is MGHRA, CDR2 YSYEKL, per germline. Sequencing was carried out using peripheral blood. V is TRBV4-1 and J is TRBJ2-3; tentative D call: TRBD2 (6 bases). The receptor was derived from a human donor in a cohort sampled during active COVID-19. CDR3 bases: TGCGCCAGCAGCCTGGACTATTCTTTCACAGATACGCAGTATTTT. This translates into CASSLDYSFTDTQYF.